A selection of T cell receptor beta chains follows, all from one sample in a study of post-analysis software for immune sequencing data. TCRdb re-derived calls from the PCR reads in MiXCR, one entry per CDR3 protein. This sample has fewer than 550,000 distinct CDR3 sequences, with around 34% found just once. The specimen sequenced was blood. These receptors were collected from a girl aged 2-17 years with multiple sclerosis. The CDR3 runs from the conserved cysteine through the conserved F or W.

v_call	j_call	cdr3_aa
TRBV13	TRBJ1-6	CASSSEVGSPLHF
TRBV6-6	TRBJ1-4	CASSLPGGSNEKLFF
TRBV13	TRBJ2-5	CASSFGWGETQYF
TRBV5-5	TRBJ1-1	CASSFLGTGNTEAFF
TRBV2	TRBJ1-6	CASSEKAPRVNSPLHF
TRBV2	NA	CASSPGISSYNEQYF
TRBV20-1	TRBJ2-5	CSALDARGSKEQYF
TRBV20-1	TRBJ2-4	CSASPKRGAAKNIQYF
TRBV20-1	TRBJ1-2	CSARPPGAYYGYTF
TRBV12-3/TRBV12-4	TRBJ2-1	CASSKGTSGHEQFF
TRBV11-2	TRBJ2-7	CASSLDRLYEQYF
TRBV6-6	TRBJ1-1	CASSITVFWGFF
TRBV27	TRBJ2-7	CASSPEGASYEQYF
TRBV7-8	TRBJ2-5	CASSLVGGGRLLGQETQYF
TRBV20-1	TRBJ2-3	CSARDWGTGITDTQYF
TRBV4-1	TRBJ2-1	CASSQILRGSNEQFF
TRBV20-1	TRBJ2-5	CSVETGTVEETQYF
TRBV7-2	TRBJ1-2	CASSPAGILYGYTF
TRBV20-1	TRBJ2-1	CSARDSSGGAKNEQFF
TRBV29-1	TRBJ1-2	CSLSNGLDGYTF
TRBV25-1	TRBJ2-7	CASSEGQGHEQYF
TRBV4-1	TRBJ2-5	CASRETPSGGMMETRYF
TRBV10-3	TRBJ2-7	CAIAKDANYEQYF
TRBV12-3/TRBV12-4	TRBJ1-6	CASSLLRPGQGNSPLHF
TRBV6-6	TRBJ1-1	CASSYTTGTGTEAFF
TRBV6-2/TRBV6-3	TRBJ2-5	CASCGVVETQYF
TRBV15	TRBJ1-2	CATSSPGRRSYGYTF
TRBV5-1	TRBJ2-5	CASSLGTSGDGSETQYF
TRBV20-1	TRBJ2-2	CSARGGYTGELFF
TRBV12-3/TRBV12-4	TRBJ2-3	CASSLIGDTQYF
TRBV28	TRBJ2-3	CASSLPSGTASTDTQYF